The TCR beta chain described here comes from a study of T cell responses to AZD1222 COVID-19 vaccine. For the study at large: Combined were second doses at about 4 or about 12 weeks. Notes on the study in general: Nearly half of the spike-specific TCRs reportedly recognize variant regions that carry no mutations. There were mostly white British donors and more females than males, and clonal diversity was possibly underestimated.

TCRdb's table, derived via immunoSEQ multiplex PCR, lists solely in-frame clones and lacks some. The sample carries about 100,000 clones, about nine tenths recorded once. The CDR3 loop spans 15 amino acids. The germline CDR1 and CDR2 sequences are MDHEN and SYDVKM. V dropped 2 bases and J dropped 8 bases, with 16 bases sitting between them. On this clone: Its antigen is unknown.

The material was peripheral blood, obtained on day 0 of AZD1222 vaccination. The sequence was obtained from an adult in good health. J is TRBJ2-1 and V is TRBV28; D is possibly TRBD2 (6 bases). CDR3 residues: CASSLLAGPGDEQFF. As DNA, the CDR3 is TGTGCCAGCAGTTTACTGGCGGGACCTGGGGATGAGCAGTTCTTC.